Listed below are T cell receptor beta chains from one sample, sequenced in a study of shared clonotypes between healthy human individuals. TCRdb's copy holds only in-frame clones and misses some; the assay was immunoSEQ multiplex PCR. The repertoire consists of about 2.1 million clones, with around 95% occurring once and the leading ten covering more than 1.5%. The sequenced sample was naive CD8+ T cells from PBMCs. Receptor source: a man aged 18 to 30 in good health. Some clones in this sample may be carry-over from other donors' samples. Each CDR3 is given with its conserved first and last residue. A D gene is named only where the DNA matches it firmly. Only some rows state a clone size, as once, few, many or a class for expanded clones.

. TRBJ2-7 TRBV6-1 . TGTGCCAGCAGTGAAAGGGGCTACGAGCAGTACTTC CASSERGYEQYF
. TRBJ2-2 TRBV7-2 . TGTGCCAGCAGCGCGGGACCTCTGAACACCGGGGAGCTGTTTTTT CASSAGPLNTGELFF
. TRBJ2-1 TRBV9 . TGTGCCAGCAGCGTAGGTTCCTACAATGAGCAGTTCTTC CASSVGSYNEQFF
. TRBJ2-5 TRBV4-3 . TGCGCCAGCAGCCAAGATGGACTCCGGGAGACCCAGTACTTC CASSQDGLRETQYF
. TRBJ2-1 TRBV9 . TGTGCCAGCAGCGCTCAAGCAAGGGGCGATGAGCAGTTCTTC CASSAQARGDEQFF
. TRBJ2-3 TRBV5-4 TRBD2 TGTGCCAGCAGCTCAATAGCGGGAGGGCCCTTTGGTACGCAGTATTTT CASSSIAGGPFGTQYF
. TRBJ2-3 TRBV10-3 TRBD2 TGTGCCATCAGTGACGTACTAGCGGGGTTTAGCACAGATACGCAGTATTTT CAISDVLAGFSTDTQYF
. TRBJ2-7 TRBV9 . TGTGCCAGCGCGTTTGGGAGCTCCTACGAGCAGTACTTC CASAFGSSYEQYF
. TRBJ1-2 TRBV4-3 . TGCGCCAGCAGCCAAGATCGGGGACGGCTGGACTACACCTTC CASSQDRGRLDYTF
. TRBJ2-1 TRBV28 TRBD2 TGTGCCAGCAGTTTCCATGGCGGGAGCTCCTACAATGAGCAGTTCTTC CASSFHGGSSYNEQFF
. TRBJ1-2 TRBV6-1 . TGTGCCAGCAGTTGGGGAAGAACGCGCGGCTACACCTTC CASSWGRTRGYTF
. TRBJ2-7 TRBV7-9 . TGTGCCAGCAGCTGGCAGGCCGGGGCGCAGTACTTC CASSWQAGAQYF
. TRBJ2-1 TRBV19 . TGTGCCAGTAGTATAGATCCCCCGAATCCCTACAATGAGCAGTTCTTC CASSIDPPNPYNEQFF
. TRBJ1-3 TRBV29-1 . TGCAGTATTAGGGTAATCGGAAACACCATATATTTT CSIRVIGNTIYF
. TRBJ2-5 TRBV7-9 . TGTGCCAGCAGCTCATTAGCGGTACTAAAAGAGACCCAGTACTTC CASSSLAVLKETQYF
. TRBJ2-7 TRBV27 TRBD1 TGTGCCAGCAGTCCGCGACAGGGACACTACGAGCAGTACTTC CASSPRQGHYEQYF
. TRBJ1-1 TRBV19 . TGTGCCAGTAGTCCCCACAGGGTGTTAAGCACTGAAGCTTTCTTT CASSPHRVLSTEAFF
. TRBJ2-5 TRBV10-2 . TGCGCCAGCAGCGAAGGACTCAGGGAGACCCAGTACTTC CASSEGLRETQYF
. TRBJ2-1 TRBV5-1 . TGCGCCAGCAGCTTGGTACGACTGGGTTACAATGAGCAGTTCTTC CASSLVRLGYNEQFF
. TRBJ2-2 TRBV27 . TGTGCCAGCAGTTTGTCGGGACCCTGGGGGGAGCTGTTTTTT CASSLSGPWGELFF
. TRBJ2-4 TRBV11-2 . TGTGCCAGCAGCTTAGGTCGAGTGGGGAAAAACATTCAGTACTTC CASSLGRVGKNIQYF
. TRBJ2-1 TRBV6-1 . TGTGCCAGCAGTGAAGCGCTTTACACCGGGAGCTCCTACAATGAGCAGTTCTTC CASSEALYTGSSYNEQFF
. TRBJ2-6 TRBV9 TRBD1 TGTGCCAGCAGCGTAGAGTGGACAGGACTTTCTGGGGCCAACGTCCTGACTTTC CASSVEWTGLSGANVLTF
. TRBJ1-1 TRBV19 TRBD1 TGTGCCAGTAGTCCGGACAGGGCCCAGAACACTGAAGCTTTCTTT CASSPDRAQNTEAFF
. TRBJ2-2 TRBV25-1 . TGTGCCAGCAGTACCTCCCCCCCTGGGGACTTGGTCGGGGAGCTGTTTTTT CASSTSPPGDLVGELFF
. TRBJ1-1 TRBV19 . TGTGCCAGTAGGCCCTCTGGCAGCTTGAACACTGAAGCTTTCTTT CASRPSGSLNTEAFF
. TRBJ2-7 TRBV6-6 . TGTGCCTCCGGGAGTTTGAAGAACGAGCAGTACTTC CASGSLKNEQYF
. TRBJ1-2 TRBV5-1 . TGCGCCAGCAGCTTGCGGGACTATGGCTACACCTTC CASSLRDYGYTF
. TRBJ2-1 TRBV29-1 . TGCAGCGTTGGGGTAGGCAGTCCCCCCCCCTACAATGAGCAGTTCTTC CSVGVGSPPPYNEQFF
. TRBJ2-1 TRBV9 . TGTGCCAGCAGCGGGACCGGGAAAGGGAATGAGCAGTTCTTC CASSGTGKGNEQFF
. TRBJ2-7 TRBV5-1 TRBD1 TGCGCCAGCAGCTTTTGGACAGGGAGCTCCTACGAGCAGTACTTC CASSFWTGSSYEQYF
. TRBJ1-1 TRBV7-9 . TGTGCCAGCAGCCCTACGGCCTGGCGGGCAGAAACTGAAGCTTTCTTT CASSPTAWRAETEAFF
. TRBJ2-1 TRBV28 TRBD2 TGTGCCAGCCGACCCCTAGCGGTCCTTTTTCACAATGAGCAGTTCTTC CASRPLAVLFHNEQFF
. TRBJ2-5 TRBV6-1 . TGTGCCAGCAGTGAGCCCCCGGGCAACCTCCAAGAGACCCAGTACTTC CASSEPPGNLQETQYF
. TRBJ2-1 TRBV5-4 TRBD2 TGTGCCAGCAGCTCCACTCCGGGACTAGGAAATGAGCAGTTCTTC CASSSTPGLGNEQFF
once TRBJ1-4 TRBV5-1 . TGCGCCAGCAGCAGCCGGACCGACAGAGCAACTAATGAAAAACTGTTTTTT CASSSRTDRATNEKLFF
. TRBJ2-1 TRBV6-6 . TGTGCCAGCAGTCCTTCCCTCGCCGGGGACGAGCAGTTCTTC CASSPSLAGDEQFF
. TRBJ1-3 TRBV5-1 . TGCGCCAGCAGCTTGGCGAACCGAAGCTCTGGAAACACCATATATTTT CASSLANRSSGNTIYF
once TRBJ2-3 TRBV7-9 TRBD2 TGTGCCAGCAGCGGTAAACACCGGACTAGCGGAGACACAGATACGCAGTATTTT CASSGKHRTSGDTDTQYF
. TRBJ2-7 TRBV20-1 . TGCAGTGCCCATCCCAACCACGAGCAGTACTTC CSAHPNHEQYF
. TRBJ2-7 TRBV2 . TGTGCCAGCAGCCTCCGGGACGGTAACCCCAAAGTCTACGAGCAGTACTTC CASSLRDGNPKVYEQYF
. TRBJ2-7 TRBV11-2 . TGTGCCAGCAGCACAGACCCAAACCCCTACGAGCAGTACTTC CASSTDPNPYEQYF